These T cell receptor beta chains were read from a single sample in a study of vaccination effects on CD4 cells after COVID-19. Antigen specificity for these receptors is unknown. Sequenced by immunoSEQ multiplex PCR; TCRdb stores in-frame clones only, minus some. The sample has 55,000 to 65,000 clones, about four fifths seen once. The source was CD4+ T cells from PBMCs cultured with HCoV-229E spike peptides, collected before COVID-19 vaccination. The source of these receptors is a human donor who received a COVID-19 vaccine. Each CDR3 is given with its conserved first and last residue. D genes are given only for firm matches. Not all rows give a size; the values are once, few, many and, for expanded clones, a class.

J gene: TRBJ1-2; D gene: NA; V gene: TRBV5-6; clone size: NA; CDR3 DNA: TGTGCCAGCAGCTGGGAGGACAGACCTAACTATGGCTACACCTTC; CDR3 protein: CASSWEDRPNYGYTF
J gene: TRBJ1-2; D gene: NA; V gene: TRBV6-5; clone size: NA; CDR3 DNA: TGTGCCAGCAGTTACGGAGCCCTCTATGGCTACACCTTC; CDR3 protein: CASSYGALYGYTF
J gene: TRBJ1-2; D gene: NA; V gene: TRBV7-2; clone size: NA; CDR3 DNA: TGTGCCAGCAGCAGAGACCGTGTGGGAGGCTACACCTTC; CDR3 protein: CASSRDRVGGYTF
J gene: TRBJ2-1; D gene: NA; V gene: TRBV3-1/TRBV3-2; clone size: NA; CDR3 DNA: TGTGCCAGCAGCCAAGTTCTTAGTGGGGATGTCAGGGACAATGAGCAGTTCTTC; CDR3 protein: CASSQVLSGDVRDNEQFF
J gene: TRBJ2-1; D gene: TRBD1; V gene: TRBV18; clone size: NA; CDR3 DNA: TGTGCCAGCTCACCACCGAACGCTAGGGGGCAGAATGAGCAGTTCTTC; CDR3 protein: CASSPPNARGQNEQFF
J gene: TRBJ2-1; D gene: TRBD1; V gene: TRBV2; clone size: NA; CDR3 DNA: TGTGCCAGCATTTTAACAGGGGGGAACAATGAGCAGTTCTTC; CDR3 protein: CASILTGGNNEQFF
J gene: TRBJ1-2; D gene: NA; V gene: TRBV5-1; clone size: NA; CDR3 DNA: TGCGCCAGCAGCCTAGACATAGGCGGCTACACCTTC; CDR3 protein: CASSLDIGGYTF
J gene: TRBJ1-4; D gene: TRBD1; V gene: TRBV28; clone size: NA; CDR3 DNA: TGTGCCAGCAGTTTATCACGGACAGGGAGTGAAAAACTGTTTTTT; CDR3 protein: CASSLSRTGSEKLFF
J gene: TRBJ1-4; D gene: NA; V gene: TRBV6-6; clone size: NA; CDR3 DNA: TGTGCCAGCAGTTACCCCCCCGGGACTAATGAAAAACTGTTTTTT; CDR3 protein: CASSYPPGTNEKLFF
J gene: TRBJ2-2; D gene: TRBD1; V gene: TRBV19; clone size: NA; CDR3 DNA: TGTGCCAGTAGGAAATACGGGACAGGGGATGCCGGGGAGCTGTTTTTT; CDR3 protein: CASRKYGTGDAGELFF
J gene: TRBJ1-4; D gene: TRBD1; V gene: TRBV24-1; clone size: NA; CDR3 DNA: TGTGCCACCAGTGACGCCGGGACAGGGGGTGAAAAACTGTTTTTT; CDR3 protein: CATSDAGTGGEKLFF
J gene: TRBJ1-6; D gene: NA; V gene: TRBV2; clone size: once; CDR3 DNA: TGTGCCAGCAGTGAGGACGGAGGGGCTTCACCCCTCCACTTT; CDR3 protein: CASSEDGGASPLHF
J gene: TRBJ2-3; D gene: NA; V gene: TRBV20-1; clone size: NA; CDR3 DNA: TGCAGTGCTAGAACAGCAGATACGCAGTATTTT; CDR3 protein: CSARTADTQYF
J gene: TRBJ1-2; D gene: NA; V gene: TRBV6-5; clone size: once; CDR3 DNA: TGTGCCAGCAGTTACGTGCAGGGGTTTGGCTACACCTTC; CDR3 protein: CASSYVQGFGYTF
J gene: TRBJ1-1; D gene: TRBD1; V gene: TRBV2; clone size: NA; CDR3 DNA: TGTGCCACCTCGGGACAGGGGAACACTGAAGCTTTCTTT; CDR3 protein: CATSGQGNTEAFF
J gene: TRBJ1-5; D gene: NA; V gene: TRBV12-3/TRBV12-4; clone size: NA; CDR3 DNA: TGTGCCAGCAGTTTGGGGGGTGAACAGCCCCAGCATTTT; CDR3 protein: CASSLGGEQPQHF
J gene: TRBJ2-3; D gene: NA; V gene: TRBV12-3/TRBV12-4; clone size: NA; CDR3 DNA: TGTGCCGGAAGGGGGAGCACAGATACGCAGTATTTT; CDR3 protein: CAGRGSTDTQYF
J gene: TRBJ1-2; D gene: NA; V gene: TRBV7-2; clone size: NA; CDR3 DNA: TGTGCCAGCAGCTCACCCAACTATGGCTACACCTTC; CDR3 protein: CASSSPNYGYTF
J gene: TRBJ1-2; D gene: NA; V gene: TRBV6-5; clone size: NA; CDR3 DNA: TGTGCCAGCAGTTACGGCGGGAATGGCTACACCTTC; CDR3 protein: CASSYGGNGYTF
J gene: TRBJ2-5; D gene: NA; V gene: TRBV7-2; clone size: NA; CDR3 DNA: TGTGCCAGCAGCCATGGAGGGCCACAAGAGACCCAGTACTTC; CDR3 protein: CASSHGGPQETQYF
J gene: TRBJ1-2; D gene: NA; V gene: TRBV5-6; clone size: few; CDR3 DNA: TGTGCCAGCAGCTTGGACAGGGCAGGCTATGGCTACACCTTC; CDR3 protein: CASSLDRAGYGYTF
J gene: TRBJ1-1; D gene: TRBD1; V gene: TRBV5-1; clone size: NA; CDR3 DNA: TGCGCCAGCAGCCTATGGACAGGGAACACTGAAGCTTTCTTT; CDR3 protein: CASSLWTGNTEAFF
J gene: TRBJ1-6; D gene: NA; V gene: TRBV6-5; clone size: few; CDR3 DNA: TGTGCCAGCAGTTACTCAGGGTCCTATAATTCACCCCTCCACTTT; CDR3 protein: CASSYSGSYNSPLHF
J gene: TRBJ2-5; D gene: TRBD2; V gene: TRBV27; clone size: NA; CDR3 DNA: TGTGCCAGCGGGGGACTAGCGGGGGGACCGTACCAAGAGACCCAGTACTTC; CDR3 protein: CASGGLAGGPYQETQYF
J gene: TRBJ1-2; D gene: NA; V gene: TRBV5-4; clone size: few; CDR3 DNA: TGTGCCAGCAGCTTGGTATCGCGTCTGGGGGGCTACACCTTC; CDR3 protein: CASSLVSRLGGYTF
J gene: TRBJ1-3; D gene: NA; V gene: TRBV7-2; clone size: once; CDR3 DNA: TGTGCCAGCAGCTTAAATCCGTGGGCGACTGGAAACACCATATATTTT; CDR3 protein: CASSLNPWATGNTIYF
J gene: TRBJ1-2; D gene: NA; V gene: TRBV11-2; clone size: NA; CDR3 DNA: TGTGCCAGCAGCTTAACAAAGACAGGCCCAACTGGCTACACCTTC; CDR3 protein: CASSLTKTGPTGYTF
J gene: TRBJ1-2; D gene: NA; V gene: TRBV4-3; clone size: NA; CDR3 DNA: TGCGCCAGCAGCCAGCAAGGTGGATCTTATGGCTACACCTTC; CDR3 protein: CASSQQGGSYGYTF
J gene: TRBJ1-2; D gene: NA; V gene: TRBV6-5; clone size: NA; CDR3 DNA: TGTGCCAGCAGTTCTCACAGGGATGGCTACACCTTC; CDR3 protein: CASSSHRDGYTF
J gene: TRBJ1-2; D gene: TRBD1; V gene: TRBV30; clone size: few; CDR3 DNA: TGTGCCTGGGTGACAGGGATCGGCTACACCTTC; CDR3 protein: CAWVTGIGYTF
J gene: TRBJ1-6; D gene: TRBD1; V gene: TRBV10-3; clone size: NA; CDR3 DNA: TGTGCCATCAGTCAACTGGGACAGGAAAACTCCTATAATTCACCCCTCCACTTT; CDR3 protein: CAISQLGQENSYNSPLHF
J gene: TRBJ2-1; D gene: NA; V gene: TRBV5-1; clone size: NA; CDR3 DNA: TGCGCCAGCAGCACGGATGCGGCCACCTCCTACAATGAGCAGTTCTTC; CDR3 protein: CASSTDAATSYNEQFF
J gene: TRBJ1-2; D gene: NA; V gene: TRBV7-9; clone size: few; CDR3 DNA: TGTGCCAGCAGCCAGAGGGGTGACGGCTACACCTTC; CDR3 protein: CASSQRGDGYTF
J gene: TRBJ1-2; D gene: TRBD1; V gene: TRBV30; clone size: NA; CDR3 DNA: TGTGCCTGGGGCAGGTCCGGGACAGGGGCAAACTACACCTTC; CDR3 protein: CAWGRSGTGANYTF
J gene: TRBJ2-2; D gene: TRBD1; V gene: TRBV28; clone size: NA; CDR3 DNA: TGTGCCAGCACTCGCCCCGGACAGGGAGGCGGGGAGCTGTTTTTT; CDR3 protein: CASTRPGQGGGELFF
J gene: TRBJ1-4; D gene: NA; V gene: TRBV5-1; clone size: few; CDR3 DNA: TGCGCCAGCAGCTTCCGTCTCGCGGCGGCAACTAATGAAAAACTGTTTTTT; CDR3 protein: CASSFRLAAATNEKLFF
J gene: TRBJ2-1; D gene: TRBD1; V gene: TRBV10-3; clone size: once; CDR3 DNA: TGTGCCATCAGGGGACAGGGGGTTGATGAGCAGTTCTTC; CDR3 protein: CAIRGQGVDEQFF
J gene: TRBJ1-2; D gene: NA; V gene: TRBV4-1; clone size: NA; CDR3 DNA: TGCGCCAGCAGCCGAACGGCTGGCTCTGAGGATGGCTACACCTTC; CDR3 protein: CASSRTAGSEDGYTF
J gene: TRBJ2-1; D gene: NA; V gene: TRBV5-6; clone size: NA; CDR3 DNA: TGTGCCAGCAGTACCAAGAGAGATGAGCAGTTCTTC; CDR3 protein: CASSTKRDEQFF
J gene: TRBJ1-5; D gene: NA; V gene: TRBV19; clone size: once; CDR3 DNA: TGTGCCAGTACCCCCGGGACAAAGAATCAGCCCCAGCATTTT; CDR3 protein: CASTPGTKNQPQHF
J gene: TRBJ1-5; D gene: NA; V gene: TRBV19; clone size: once; CDR3 DNA: TGTGCCAGTAGTATCCTCATTTCGGGGGCCTCCAATCAGCCCCAGCATTTT; CDR3 protein: CASSILISGASNQPQHF
J gene: TRBJ1-6; D gene: NA; V gene: TRBV2; clone size: few; CDR3 DNA: TGTGCCAGCCGACCCGGGGGGGCTAATTCACCCCTCCACTTT; CDR3 protein: CASRPGGANSPLHF
J gene: TRBJ1-2; D gene: NA; V gene: TRBV18; clone size: few; CDR3 DNA: TGTGCCAGCTCACCCGCAGGGCGAAACTATGGCTACACCTTC; CDR3 protein: CASSPAGRNYGYTF
J gene: TRBJ2-5; D gene: NA; V gene: TRBV5-1; clone size: NA; CDR3 DNA: TGCGCCAGCAGCTTTTCCAGGGAAGAGACCCAGTACTTC; CDR3 protein: CASSFSREETQYF
J gene: TRBJ2-1; D gene: TRBD2; V gene: TRBV27; clone size: once; CDR3 DNA: TGTGCCAGCAGTTTAGAAAGGAGAAGGGCGGGGGGCAACAATGAGCAGTTCTTC; CDR3 protein: CASSLERRRAGGNNEQFF
J gene: TRBJ1-1; D gene: TRBD1; V gene: TRBV5-1; clone size: NA; CDR3 DNA: TGCGCCAGCAGTACGCAGGGGGTTGGTGCGAACACTGAAGCTTTCTTT; CDR3 protein: CASSTQGVGANTEAFF
J gene: TRBJ2-6; D gene: NA; V gene: TRBV5-1; clone size: few; CDR3 DNA: TGCGCCAGCACTGATTGGGACGACTCTGGGGCCAACGTCCTGACTTTC; CDR3 protein: CASTDWDDSGANVLTF
J gene: TRBJ2-1; D gene: TRBD1; V gene: TRBV19; clone size: NA; CDR3 DNA: TGTGCCAGTACTCGGCAGGGGGCGGCGAATGAGCAGTTCTTC; CDR3 protein: CASTRQGAANEQFF
J gene: TRBJ2-1; D gene: TRBD1; V gene: TRBV12-5; clone size: NA; CDR3 DNA: TGTGCTAGTGGTTTGGGACAGGGGGAATACAATGAGCAGTTCTTC; CDR3 protein: CASGLGQGEYNEQFF
J gene: TRBJ2-5; D gene: TRBD1; V gene: TRBV7-2; clone size: NA; CDR3 DNA: TGTGCCAGCAGCTCAGGGGGCGCGAGTGCAGAGACCCAGTACTTC; CDR3 protein: CASSSGGASAETQYF
J gene: TRBJ2-2; D gene: NA; V gene: TRBV7-7; clone size: NA; CDR3 DNA: TGTGCCAGCAGCCCCTGGACCCCCAGGACCGGGGAGCTGTTTTTT; CDR3 protein: CASSPWTPRTGELFF
J gene: TRBJ2-5; D gene: TRBD2; V gene: TRBV28; clone size: NA; CDR3 DNA: TGTGCCAGCAGTTTGACTAGCGGGGGGCAAGAGACCCAGTACTTC; CDR3 protein: CASSLTSGGQETQYF
J gene: TRBJ2-5; D gene: NA; V gene: TRBV3-1/TRBV3-2; clone size: NA; CDR3 DNA: TGTGCCAGCAGCCAAAGCCAAGATAAGGAATTTGAGACCCAGTACTTC; CDR3 protein: CASSQSQDKEFETQYF
J gene: TRBJ1-1; D gene: TRBD1; V gene: TRBV28; clone size: NA; CDR3 DNA: TGTGCCAGCAGTGTCGCAGGGGGCATGAACACTGAAGCTTTCTTT; CDR3 protein: CASSVAGGMNTEAFF